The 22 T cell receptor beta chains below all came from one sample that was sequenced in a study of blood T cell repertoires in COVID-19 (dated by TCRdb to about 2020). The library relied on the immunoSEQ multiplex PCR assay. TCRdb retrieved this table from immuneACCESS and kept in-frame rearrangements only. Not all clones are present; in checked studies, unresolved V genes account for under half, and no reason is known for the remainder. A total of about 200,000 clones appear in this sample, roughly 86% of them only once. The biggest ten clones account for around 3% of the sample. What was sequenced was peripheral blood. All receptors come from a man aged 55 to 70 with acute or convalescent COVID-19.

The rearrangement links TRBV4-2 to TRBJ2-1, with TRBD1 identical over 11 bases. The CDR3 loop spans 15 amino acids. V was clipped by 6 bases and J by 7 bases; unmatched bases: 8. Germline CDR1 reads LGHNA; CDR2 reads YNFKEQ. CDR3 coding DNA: TGTGCCAGCAGTGGCCGGGACAGGGGGGGAAATGAGCAGTTCTTC. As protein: CASSGRDRGGNEQFF.

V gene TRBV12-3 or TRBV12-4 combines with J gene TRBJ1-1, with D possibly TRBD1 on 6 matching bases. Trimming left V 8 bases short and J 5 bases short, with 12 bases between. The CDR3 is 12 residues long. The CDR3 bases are TGTGCCAGCTGTGGGAGGGGGACTGAAGCTTTCTTT. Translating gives CASCGRGTEAFF.

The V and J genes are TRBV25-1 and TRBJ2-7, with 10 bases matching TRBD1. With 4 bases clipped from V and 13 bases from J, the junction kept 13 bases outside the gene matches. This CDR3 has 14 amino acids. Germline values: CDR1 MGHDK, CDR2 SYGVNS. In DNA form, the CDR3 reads TGTGCCAGCAGTGGACCGGGACAGGGGACCCAAAATTACTTC. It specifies CASSGPGQGTQNYF.

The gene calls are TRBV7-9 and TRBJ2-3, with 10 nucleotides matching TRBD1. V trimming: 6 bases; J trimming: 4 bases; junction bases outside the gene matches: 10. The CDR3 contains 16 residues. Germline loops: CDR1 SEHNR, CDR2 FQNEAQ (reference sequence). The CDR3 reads CASRDHLGQGSDTQYF. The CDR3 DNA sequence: TGTGCCAGCAGGGACCATTTGGGACAGGGGTCAGATACGCAGTATTTT.

CDR3 in DNA: TGCGCCAGCAGCCAAGGAGACGGGGGGTCCTACGAGCAGTACTTC. This gives the protein CASSQGDGGSYEQYF. This chain links TRBV4-3 with TRBJ2-7; 7 bases map to TRBD2. V was clipped by 1 base and J by 1 base; unmatched bases: 4. The CDR3 contains 15 residues. Germline V gives CDR1 LGHNA, CDR2 YSLEER.

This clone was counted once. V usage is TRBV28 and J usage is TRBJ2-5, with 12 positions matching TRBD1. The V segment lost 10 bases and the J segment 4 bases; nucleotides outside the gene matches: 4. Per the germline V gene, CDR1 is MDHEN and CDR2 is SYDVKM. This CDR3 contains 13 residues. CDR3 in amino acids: CATGTGGVETQYF. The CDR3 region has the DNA TGTGCCACGGGGACAGGGGGCGTAGAGACCCAGTACTTC.

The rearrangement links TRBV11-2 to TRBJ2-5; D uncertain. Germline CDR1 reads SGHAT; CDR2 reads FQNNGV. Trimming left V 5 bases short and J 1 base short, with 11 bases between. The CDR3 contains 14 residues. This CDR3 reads CASSLGWPQETQYF. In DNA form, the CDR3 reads TGTGCCAGCAGCCTCGGGTGGCCCCAAGAGACCCAGTACTTC.

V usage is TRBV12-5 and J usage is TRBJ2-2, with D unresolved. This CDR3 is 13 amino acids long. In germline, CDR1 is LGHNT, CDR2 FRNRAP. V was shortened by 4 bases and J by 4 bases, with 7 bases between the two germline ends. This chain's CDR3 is CASGSPGTGELFF. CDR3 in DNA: TGTGCTAGTGGTTCCCCAGGCACCGGGGAGCTGTTTTTT.

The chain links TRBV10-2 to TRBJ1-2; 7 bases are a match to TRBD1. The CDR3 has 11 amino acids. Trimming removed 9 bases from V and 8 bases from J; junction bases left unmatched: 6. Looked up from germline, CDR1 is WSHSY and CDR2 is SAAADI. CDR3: CASRQGGGYTF. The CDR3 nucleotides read TGCGCCAGTCGACAGGGAGGAGGCTACACCTTC.

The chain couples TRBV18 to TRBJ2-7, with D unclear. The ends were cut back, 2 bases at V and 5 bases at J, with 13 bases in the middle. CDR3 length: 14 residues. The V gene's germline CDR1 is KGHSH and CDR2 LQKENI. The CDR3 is CASSPSVSSDEQYF. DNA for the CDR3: TGTGCCAGCTCACCATCGGTGTCGTCGGACGAGCAGTACTTC.

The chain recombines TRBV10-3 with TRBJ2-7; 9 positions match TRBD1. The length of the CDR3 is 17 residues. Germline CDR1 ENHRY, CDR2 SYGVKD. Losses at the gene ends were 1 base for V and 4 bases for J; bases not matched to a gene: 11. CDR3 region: CAISEYATGTGSYEQYF. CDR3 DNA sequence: TGTGCCATCAGTGAGTACGCTACCGGGACAGGGTCGTACGAGCAGTACTTC.

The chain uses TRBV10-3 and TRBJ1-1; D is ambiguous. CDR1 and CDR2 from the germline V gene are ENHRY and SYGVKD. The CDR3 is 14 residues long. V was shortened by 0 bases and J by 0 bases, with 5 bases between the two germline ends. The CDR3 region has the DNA TGTGCCATCAGTGAGTCAACGGTGAACACTGAAGCTTTCTTT. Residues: CAISESTVNTEAFF.

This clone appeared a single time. DNA of the CDR3: TGTGCCAGCACCCAGGGGCGGAACTCTGGAAACACCATATATTTT. It yields the protein CASTQGRNSGNTIYF. This chain links TRBV6-5 with TRBJ1-3, with a possible D match to TRBD1 (6 bases). V was cut by 7 bases and J by 0 bases, with 13 bases left in between. There are 15 residues in the CDR3. The V gene's germline CDR1 is MNHEY and CDR2 SVGAGI.

CDR3 sequence: CASSFGTANTGELFF. CDR3 bases: TGCGCCAGCAGCTTTGGTACAGCGAACACCGGGGAGCTGTTTTTT. V is TRBV5-1 and J is TRBJ2-2; D is undetermined. Germline V gene sequence: CDR1 SGHRS, CDR2 YFSETQ. The CDR3 length is 15 residues. V was pared by 2 bases and J by 0 bases, with 8 bases between.

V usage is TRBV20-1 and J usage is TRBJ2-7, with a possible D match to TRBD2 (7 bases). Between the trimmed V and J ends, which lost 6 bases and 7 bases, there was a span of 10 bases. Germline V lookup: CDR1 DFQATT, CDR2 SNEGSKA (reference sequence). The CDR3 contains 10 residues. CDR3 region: CSAKGGEQYF. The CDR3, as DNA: TGCAGTGCAAAGGGGGGGGAGCAGTACTTC.

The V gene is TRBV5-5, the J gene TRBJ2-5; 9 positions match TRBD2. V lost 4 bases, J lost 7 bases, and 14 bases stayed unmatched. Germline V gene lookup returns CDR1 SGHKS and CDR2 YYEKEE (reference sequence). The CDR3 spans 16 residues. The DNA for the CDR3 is TGTGCCAGCAGCCACACGGGGACTAGCTCTATGGGGACCCAGTACTTC. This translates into CASSHTGTSSMGTQYF.

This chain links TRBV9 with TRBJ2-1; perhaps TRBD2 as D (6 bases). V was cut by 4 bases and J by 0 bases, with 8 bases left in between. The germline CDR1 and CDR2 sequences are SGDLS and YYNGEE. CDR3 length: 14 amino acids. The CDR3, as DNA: TGTGCCAGCAGCCCCGGGGGCTCCTACAATGAGCAGTTCTTC. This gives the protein CASSPGGSYNEQFF. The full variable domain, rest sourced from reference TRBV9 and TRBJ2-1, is DSGVTQTPKHLITATGQRVTLRCSPRSGDLSVYWYQQSLDQGLQFLIQYYNGEERAKGNILERFSAQQFPDLHSELNLSSLELGDSALYFCASSPGGSYNEQFFGPGTRLTVL.

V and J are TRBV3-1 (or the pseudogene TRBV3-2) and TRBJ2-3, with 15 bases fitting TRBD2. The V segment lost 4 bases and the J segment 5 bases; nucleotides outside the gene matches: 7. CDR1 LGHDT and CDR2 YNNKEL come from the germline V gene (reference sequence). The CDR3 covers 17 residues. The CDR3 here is CASSPTGLAGGGDTQYF. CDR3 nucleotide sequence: TGTGCCAGCAGCCCGACCGGACTAGCGGGGGGGGGAGATACGCAGTATTTT.

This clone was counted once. This CDR3 reads CASSQSGRDRAAMDYTF. The CDR3 region has the DNA TGCGCCAGCAGTCAATCCGGCCGGGACAGGGCCGCTATGGACTACACCTTC. This chain connects TRBV23-1 to TRBJ1-2, with 9 bases aligning to TRBD1. TRBV23-1 is filed as an ORF, its function uncertain. After removal of 0 bases from V and 10 bases from J, the junction contained 15 bases not matched to a gene. The CDR3 is 17 amino acids.

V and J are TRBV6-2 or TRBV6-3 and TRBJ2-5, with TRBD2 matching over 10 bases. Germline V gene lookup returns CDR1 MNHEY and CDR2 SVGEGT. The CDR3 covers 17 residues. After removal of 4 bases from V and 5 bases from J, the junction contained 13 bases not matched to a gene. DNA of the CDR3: TGTGCCAGCAGTTCCGGTCTAGCGGGGGATTCGGGGGAGACCCAGTACTTC. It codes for CASSSGLAGDSGETQYF.

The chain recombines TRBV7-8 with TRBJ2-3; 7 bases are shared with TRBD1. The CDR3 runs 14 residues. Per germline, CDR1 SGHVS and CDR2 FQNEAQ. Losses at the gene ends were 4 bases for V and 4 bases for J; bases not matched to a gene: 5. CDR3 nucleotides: TGTGCCAGCAGCTGGGGACAGCGCGCAGATACGCAGTATTTT. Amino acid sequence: CASSWGQRADTQYF.

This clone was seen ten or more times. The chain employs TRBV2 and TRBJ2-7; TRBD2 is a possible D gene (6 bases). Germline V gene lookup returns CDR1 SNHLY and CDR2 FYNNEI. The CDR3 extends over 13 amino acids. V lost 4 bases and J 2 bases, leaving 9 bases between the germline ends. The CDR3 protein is CASSGDWAYEQYF. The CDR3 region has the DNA TGTGCCAGCAGTGGGGACTGGGCCTACGAGCAGTACTTC.